This TCR beta chain comes out of a study of regulatory T cells in long-lasting Graves disease. Specified time point: persistent/refractory GD, antithyroid drugs over 5 years with positive TRAb. PBMCs provided the RNA from which the TCR library was made. The germline V gene has CDR1 MNHNS and CDR2 SASEGT. The CDR3 consists of 13 residues. V shed 10 bases and J 5 bases; nucleotides not matched to a gene: 5. Researchers made TCR beta libraries by using iRepertoire HTBI primers and running Arm-PCR on CDR3 regions. In TCRdb, the multiplex PCR reads were re-called with MiXCR into one record per CDR3 protein. Counted here are some 370,000 distinct CDR3 sequences, roughly 20% occurring once; the ten biggest clones make up approximately 27%. General study findings and limits: Lower TCR diversity characterized persistent Graves' patients relative to newly diagnosed patients.

This clonotype occurred many times. Its antigen is currently unknown. The gene calls are TRBV6-1 and TRBJ1-4; 9 bases map to TRBD1. The clonotype comes from a woman aged 40 to 50 with Graves disease. Sequences were derived from peripheral blood mononuclear cells (PBMCs), sampled when the disease was refractory, from a patient treated with antithyroid drugs. The CDR3 loop is CATSGTGNEKLFF. CDR3 bases: TGTGCCACTTCCGGGACAGGGAATGAAAAACTGTTTTTT.